The 21 T cell receptor beta chains listed next were all sequenced from one sample in a study of cytomegalovirus exposure and HLA in healthy donors. The PCR contained 60 Vbeta and 13 Jbeta primers. The protocol was immunoSEQ multiplex PCR, while the TCRdb copy is restricted to in-frame clones and leaves out a portion. The repertoire holds 110,000 or so clones, with roughly 15% as singletons. Sequenced: PBMCs. The receptors derive from a female donor in good health and CMV-seronegative.

The chain recombines TRBV9 with TRBJ1-2; 10 bases are shared with TRBD1. The germline V gene has CDR1 SGDLS and CDR2 YYNGEE. This CDR3 contains 15 residues. Trimming took 2 bases from V and 4 from J; bases not matched to a gene: 5. In DNA form, the CDR3 reads TGTGCCAGCAGCGTTGGACAGGGGGGAGGCTATGGCTACACCTTC. It codes for CASSVGQGGGYGYTF.

The chain carries TRBV12-5 and TRBJ2-3; 11 bases fit TRBD2. CDR1 LGHNT and CDR2 FRNRAP come from the germline V gene. Trimming at V came to 4 bases and at J to 2 bases, leaving 5 bases not matched to a gene. This CDR3 is built from 16 residues. This CDR3 is CASGSGTSGYTDTQYF. In DNA, the CDR3 is TGTGCTAGTGGTTCCGGGACTAGCGGTTACACAGATACGCAGTATTTT.

The sample holds a few counts of this clone. This sequence joins TRBV30 and TRBJ1-4, with 9 positions matching TRBD1. The germline V gene encodes CDR1 GTSNPN and CDR2 SVGIG (reference sequence). Losses at the gene ends were 5 bases for V and 9 bases for J; bases not matched to a gene: 7. This CDR3 is built from 13 residues. The CDR3 is CAWGQGILKKLFF. CDR3 nucleotides: TGTGCCTGGGGACAGGGGATCTTAAAAAAACTGTTTTTT.

The chain combines TRBV29-1 with TRBJ2-1; 11 bases agree with TRBD2. Germline values: CDR1 SQVTM, CDR2 ANQGSEA. This CDR3 spans 15 amino acids. V gave up 4 bases and J gave up 7 bases; unmatched junction bases: 9. CDR3 sequence (DNA): TGCAGCGTTGGCCCGACTAGCGGGATTGGAAATGAGCAGTTCTTC. Protein product: CSVGPTSGIGNEQFF.

The rearrangement links TRBV18 to TRBJ1-3, with unresolved D. This CDR3 is 21 amino acids long. Deletions cut 2 bases from V and 0 bases from J, with 26 bases between. Per germline, CDR1 KGHSH and CDR2 LQKENI. CDR3 amino acids: CASSPISRALYFTSSGNTIYF. Here the CDR3 DNA reads TGTGCCAGCTCACCAATTTCGCGTGCTCTCTACTTTACGAGCTCTGGAAACACCATATATTTT.

This chain connects TRBV25-1 to TRBJ2-5, with TRBD1 as a possible D gene (6 bases). This CDR3 contains 15 residues. CDR1 MGHDK and CDR2 SYGVNS come from the germline V gene. V lost 1 base, J lost 5 bases, and 14 bases lay in between. The CDR3 sequence: CASSEFRGVGETQYF. CDR3 sequence (DNA): TGTGCCAGCAGTGAATTCAGGGGTGTGGGCGAGACCCAGTACTTC.

V and J are TRBV30 and TRBJ2-1; D perhaps matches TRBD2 (5 bases). V was shortened by 1 base and J by 3 bases, with 13 bases between the two germline ends. The CDR3 totals 15 residues. Germline V gives CDR1 GTSNPN, CDR2 SVGIG (reference sequence). CDR3 in DNA: TGTGCCTGGAGTGGGGTCAGCGGCTTCTACAATGAGCAGTTCTTC. The encoded protein is CAWSGVSGFYNEQFF.

This clone has a handful of counts. This chain links TRBV7-8 with TRBJ1-2; TRBD1 might be the D (6 bases). Trimming shortened V by 8 bases and J by 7 bases, and 17 bases separated the two germline ends. The germline V gene has CDR1 SGHVS and CDR2 FQNEAQ. The CDR3 contains 13 residues. The CDR3 sequence is CASFPGGAGGYTF. The CDR3 region has the DNA TGTGCCAGCTTCCCGGGGGGGGCTGGTGGCTACACCTTC.

This clone turned up a few times. The rearrangement links TRBV10-1 to TRBJ2-4; D uncertain. Trimming removed 3 bases from V and 2 bases from J, with 11 bases in between. This CDR3 spans 15 amino acids. CDR1 is WNHNN and CDR2 is SYGVQD in the germline V gene (reference sequence). The chain's CDR3 is CASSDSMEPKNIQYF. Written as DNA, the CDR3 is TGCGCCAGCAGTGATTCTATGGAGCCCAAAAACATTCAGTACTTC.

This chain links TRBV27 with TRBJ1-5; D call uncertain. Trimming removed 6 bases at V and 3 bases at J, with 9 bases between. Germline CDR1 MNHEY, CDR2 SMNVEV (reference sequence). The CDR3 contains 13 residues. In DNA, the CDR3 is TGTGCCAGCAGCGGCAGGCACAATCAGCCCCAGCATTTT. Protein product: CASSGRHNQPQHF.

This clone was seen a single time. V gene TRBV2 combines with J gene TRBJ1-3; a weak D match, TRBD1 (5 bases). This CDR3 is 15 amino acids long. Germline V CDR1 and CDR2: SNHLY, FYNNEI. V lost 2 bases, J lost 3 bases, and 11 bases lay in between. The CDR3 reads CASSELGHRGNTIYF. CDR3 sequence (DNA): TGTGCCAGCAGTGAACTCGGACACCGTGGAAACACCATATATTTT. Variable domain in full (rest from reference TRBV2 and TRBJ1-3): EPEVTQTPSHQVTQMGQEVILRCVPISNHLYFYWYRQILGQKVEFLVSFYNNEISEKSEIFDDQFSVERPDGSNFTLKIRSTKLEDSAMYFCASSELGHRGNTIYFGEGSWLTVV.

This clone was detected only a few times. This chain joins TRBV9 and TRBJ1-5; D unclear. The CDR3 extends over 15 amino acids. Trimming left V 0 bases short and J 3 bases short, with 10 bases between. Per germline, CDR1 SGDLS and CDR2 YYNGEE. The CDR3 DNA reads TGTGCCAGCAGCGTAGGAGGCAAATACAATCAGCCCCAGCATTTT. Translating it yields CASSVGGKYNQPQHF.

Only a few counts were recorded for this clone. The V and J genes are TRBV5-1 and TRBJ1-3, with D tentatively TRBD1 (6 bases). The V end was cut by 3 bases, the J end by 2 bases, with 12 bases between. CDR3 length: 15 residues. Germline loops: CDR1 SGHRS, CDR2 YFSETQ. CDR3 sequence: CASSSTGQAGNTIYF. In DNA, the CDR3 is TGCGCCAGCAGCTCAACAGGGCAAGCTGGAAACACCATATATTTT.

This chain links TRBV6-5 with TRBJ2-1, with a possible D match to TRBD2 (5 bases). The CDR3 length is 15 residues. V lost 0 bases and J 4 bases, leaving 10 bases between the germline ends. The germline V gene has CDR1 MNHEY and CDR2 SVGAGI. The DNA for the CDR3 is TGTGCCAGCAGTTACTCCGCCGGCGGGTACAATGAGCAGTTCTTC. Translated, it gives CASSYSAGGYNEQFF.

In its sample, this clone was seen a few times. CDR3 DNA: TGTGCCAGCAGTTTATTTCAGGGGGCGTGGGTGGACTATGGCTACACCTTC. This codes for CASSLFQGAWVDYGYTF. The V gene is TRBV28, the J gene TRBJ1-2; 8 bases are a match to TRBD1. The length of the CDR3 is 17 residues. Trimming cost V 1 base and J 3 bases; bases outside gene matches: 10. Germline CDR1 reads MDHEN; CDR2 reads SYDVKM.

The genes are TRBV6-5 and TRBJ2-5, with a possible D match to TRBD2 (6 bases). The V end lost 2 bases, the J end lost 5 bases, and 6 bases lay between the germline ends. This CDR3 region has 12 residues. CDR1 and CDR2 (germline): MNHEY, SVGAGI. CDR3 sequence: CASSYGGETQYF. The CDR3 coding sequence is TGTGCCAGCAGTTACGGGGGGGAGACCCAGTACTTC.

The gene calls are TRBV5-6 and TRBJ2-2, with TRBD2 identical over 11 bases. J gave up 1 base and V 4 bases, and 6 bases lay outside the gene matches. Germline lookup yields CDR1 SGHDT and CDR2 YYEEEE. The CDR3 consists of 17 residues. The CDR3 DNA reads TGTGCCAGCAGCCCGGTAGGGACTAGCGGGAACACCGGGGAGCTGTTTTTT. Encoded protein: CASSPVGTSGNTGELFF. Using reference TRBV5-6 and TRBJ2-2 for the parts outside the CDR3, the full variable domain is DAGVTQSPTHLIKTRGQQVTLRCSPKSGHDTVSWYQQALGQGPQFIFQYYEEEERQRGNFPDRFSGHQFPNYSSELNVNALLLGDSALYLCASSPVGTSGNTGELFFGEGSRLTVL.

The table lists this clone with a few counts. This chain uses TRBV19 with TRBJ2-7, with 8 bases matching TRBD2. V gave up 3 bases and J gave up 0 bases; unmatched junction bases: 7. The CDR3 runs to 16 residues. Germline-derived CDR1 and CDR2 are LNHDA and SQIVND (reference sequence). The CDR3 region has the DNA TGTGCCAGTAGTATGAGCGAGCGGGGGAGCTCCTACGAGCAGTACTTC. This translates into CASSMSERGSSYEQYF.

The chain recombines TRBV6-6 with TRBJ2-1, with D unresolved. The V and J ends lost 7 bases and 3 bases respectively, with 10 bases between them. This CDR3 comprises 13 residues. The germline gives CDR1 MNHNY, CDR2 SVGAGI (reference sequence). CDR3 DNA sequence: TGTGCCAGCAAGATGTCCAGCTACAATGAGCAGTTCTTC. Translated, it gives CASKMSSYNEQFF.

V and J are TRBV11-2 and TRBJ2-1, with D tentatively TRBD1 (6 bases). Germline-derived CDR1 and CDR2 are SGHAT and FQNNGV. V lost 3 bases, J lost 6 bases, and 12 bases lay in between. CDR3 size: 14 residues. The CDR3 sequence: CASSLSGVRNEQFF. The CDR3 DNA follows: TGTGCCAGCAGCTTGTCAGGGGTCCGCAATGAGCAGTTCTTC.

This clone turned up a few times. The gene calls are TRBV28 and TRBJ2-7; 7 positions match TRBD2. This CDR3 has 15 amino acids. V was pared by 3 bases and J by 1 base, with 6 bases of the junction left unmatched. Germline CDR1 and CDR2: MDHEN and SYDVKM. The CDR3 DNA sequence: TGTGCCAGCAGTTTCCCGACGGGGGGATCCTACGAGCAGTACTTC. It yields the protein CASSFPTGGSYEQYF.